This TCR beta chain was found in a study of blood T cell repertoires in COVID-19. Looking at the study overall: Sites across the United States, Italy and Spain contributed samples from acute and convalescent COVID-19. The cDNA or gDNA used as material had been derived from T cells, B-cell-depleted T cells, or PBMCs.

The V segment lost 6 bases and the J segment 8 bases; nucleotides outside the gene matches: 11. The CDR3 has 15 amino acids. The germline gives CDR1 SEHNR, CDR2 FQNEAQ (reference sequence). Authors' data handling: The authors estimated nucleated cell counts from reference gene primer amplification. Assay: immunoSEQ multiplex PCR; the TCRdb copy retains only in-frame clones and omits some. That table supplies the V and J calls and clone size; D and trimming were determined from the DNA. This table has roughly 150,000 clones, approximately 87% appearing once. This receptor was identified in an older woman with acute or convalescent COVID-19. The sample was peripheral blood. The V gene is TRBV7-9, the J gene TRBJ2-1, with TRBD2 matching over 9 bases. The CDR3 DNA reads TGTGCCAGCAGAGCCCTAGCGGGACCCCGGCATGAGCAGTTCTTC. It specifies CASRALAGPRHEQFF.